A selection of T cell receptor beta chains follows, all from one sample in a study of beta chain features in type 1 diabetes. Assay: immunoSEQ multiplex PCR; the TCRdb copy retains only in-frame clones and omits some. This repertoire shows 150,000 to 170,000 clones, over 7.5% found once; its top ten account for 0.55% to 0.75%. The sequenced sample consisted of central memory CD4+ T cells from blood. These receptors all come from a young man in good health. The CDR3 runs from the conserved cysteine through the conserved F or W. A D gene is named only where the DNA matches it firmly. For some rows the clone size is stated as once, few or many, or as a class when expanded; others skip it.

CDR3 DNA	CDR3 protein	V gene	J gene	D gene	clone size
TGCGCCAGCAGCCAGGCGGGGGGAGCCTACAATGAGCAGTTCTTC	CASSQAGGAYNEQFF	TRBV4-3	TRBJ2-1	TRBD2	few
TGTGCCAGCAGTTACTCGAGGGGGCAAGAGACCCAGTACTTC	CASSYSRGQETQYF	TRBV6-5	TRBJ2-5	NA	NA
TGCGCCAGCAGCTACCTACAGGGTGGAGGAAACACCATATATTTT	CASSYLQGGGNTIYF	TRBV5-1	TRBJ1-3	NA	NA
TGTGCCACCAGCAGAGTGACTAGTATCGAGCAGTTCTTC	CATSRVTSIEQFF	TRBV15	TRBJ2-1	NA	NA
TGTGCCAGCAGCTTGGAGGGGGGGATGAACACTGAAGCTTTCTTT	CASSLEGGMNTEAFF	TRBV7-3	TRBJ1-1	NA	NA
TGTGCCAGCAGTGCGGGACAGTTGAACACTGAAGCTTTCTTT	CASSAGQLNTEAFF	TRBV2	TRBJ1-1	TRBD1	few
TGTGCCTGGAGTAGAAACAGGGGGCAGGATACGCAGTATTTT	CAWSRNRGQDTQYF	TRBV30	TRBJ2-3	TRBD1	many
TGTGCCAGCAGCGGATACCCCAGACAGGGAAACACCATATATTTT	CASSGYPRQGNTIYF	TRBV9	TRBJ1-3	NA	many
TGTGCCAGCAGCACCAACTCAGGGGAGAGTGGGCCCCAGCATTTT	CASSTNSGESGPQHF	TRBV27	TRBJ1-5	NA	NA
TGTGCCAGCCTCGGTGGAGCCGTAGGTGAAGCTTTCTTT	CASLGGAVGEAFF	TRBV7-8	TRBJ1-1	NA	many
TGTGCCAGCAGCTTAGGTCAGGATAACTACGAGCAGTACTTC	CASSLGQDNYEQYF	TRBV7-9	TRBJ2-7	NA	NA
TGTGCCTGGAGTGTACTTCGATACAATGAGCAGTTCTTC	CAWSVLRYNEQFF	TRBV30	TRBJ2-1	NA	many
TGTGCCAGCAGTCCGGGAGAAAAAGAGACCCAGTACTTC	CASSPGEKETQYF	TRBV7-3	TRBJ2-5	NA	few
TGTGCCAGCAGCCGGACAGCCGTAGCCGGGGAGCTGTTTTTT	CASSRTAVAGELFF	TRBV11-3	TRBJ2-2	NA	NA
TGTGCCAGCAGACGCTTCGGGGGACTTAGCACCTTC	CASRRFGGLSTF	TRBV27	TRBJ1-2	NA	NA
TGTGCCAGCAGCCCCGATTGGAGCTCCTACAATGAGCAGTTCTTC	CASSPDWSSYNEQFF	TRBV5-4	TRBJ2-1	NA	few
TGTGCCAGGGGGGGACAGGGTTCTGGGGCCAACGTCCTGACTTTC	CARGGQGSGANVLTF	TRBV2	TRBJ2-6	TRBD1	few
TGTGCCAGCAGTTTATTGGGACTTTCCAATACGCAGTATTTT	CASSLLGLSNTQYF	TRBV28	TRBJ2-3	NA	NA
TGTGCCAGCAGCCCCGACAGGAGCTATGGCTACACCTTC	CASSPDRSYGYTF	TRBV11-1	TRBJ1-2	NA	NA
TGCGCCAGCAGCCAAGATGGGGCTAGCGGGAGATACGAGCAGTACTTC	CASSQDGASGRYEQYF	TRBV4-3	TRBJ2-7	TRBD2	many
TGTGCCAGCAGCTACGAGAGGGCTTTTGAGCAGTTCTTC	CASSYERAFEQFF	TRBV21-1	TRBJ2-1	NA	few
TGTGCCAGCAGCTTCCTCCAGGGCAGGCCCTACAATCAGCCCCAGCATTTT	CASSFLQGRPYNQPQHF	TRBV7-8	TRBJ1-5	NA	few
TGTGCCAGCAGAAACGGAGGGAATCTCTACGAGCAGTACTTC	CASRNGGNLYEQYF	TRBV27	TRBJ2-7	NA	NA
TGTGCCACCCTACCGGGACAGGGGGCGCGACGGGAAAAACTGTTTTTT	CATLPGQGARREKLFF	TRBV10-3	TRBJ1-4	TRBD1	few
TGTGCCAGCAGCAAATACAGGGGAAACACTGAAGCTTTCTTT	CASSKYRGNTEAFF	TRBV7-9	TRBJ1-1	TRBD1	few
TGTGCCAGTACTTCGAGCCTATCGCAAGAGACCCAGTACTTC	CASTSSLSQETQYF	TRBV7-2	TRBJ2-5	NA	many